The rows below give T cell receptor beta chains drawn from one sample of a study of cytomegalovirus exposure and HLA in healthy donors. TCRdb's copy holds only in-frame clones and misses some; the assay was immunoSEQ multiplex PCR. The sample has roughly 120,000 clones, 73% seen once. The sequencing input was PBMCs. These receptors were obtained from a woman between 40 and 55 years old in good health and CMV-seropositive. CDR3s include the opening cysteine and the closing phenylalanine or tryptophan. The D gene is left open where the match is weak. The size of a clone is reported for some rows only, either as once, few or many, or as a class for expanded clones.

j_gene | d_gene | v_gene | abundance | CDR3aa | CDR3nt
TRBJ2-2 | - | TRBV7-2 | - | CASSLIPRGLFF | TGTGCCAGCAGCTTAATCCCCAGGGGGCTGTTTTTT
TRBJ2-1 | TRBD2 | TRBV30 | - | CAWRTSGSRDEQFF | TGTGCCTGGAGGACTAGCGGGAGTAGGGATGAGCAGTTCTTC
TRBJ2-2 | - | TRBV7-2 | - | CASSLTLASGTGELFF | TGTGCCAGCAGCTTAACACTTGCGTCGGGCACCGGGGAGCTGTTTTTT
TRBJ2-7 | TRBD1 | TRBV25-1 | - | CASSEYTGGRYEQYF | TGTGCCAGCAGTGAATACACAGGGGGCCGGTACGAGCAGTACTTC
TRBJ1-2 | TRBD1 | TRBV28 | - | CASSFSGTGGRGYTF | TGTGCCAGCAGTTTTTCCGGGACAGGGGGCCGTGGCTACACCTTC
TRBJ1-2 | TRBD1 | TRBV5-7 | - | CASSVTGGLGGYTF | TGTGCCAGCAGCGTTACAGGGGGGCTAGGCGGCTACACCTTC
TRBJ1-2 | - | TRBV6-1 | - | CASRAGIDYGYTF | TGTGCCAGCAGGGCAGGGATCGACTATGGCTACACCTTC
TRBJ1-2 | TRBD1 | TRBV19 | - | CASRATGVGGYTF | TGTGCCAGTAGGGCGACAGGGGTGGGTGGCTACACCTTC
TRBJ1-3 | - | TRBV9 | - | CASSVEGHGGNTIYF | TGTGCCAGCAGCGTAGAAGGACACGGTGGAAACACCATATATTTT
TRBJ2-7 | - | TRBV4-2 | - | CASSQDHGGDSYEQYF | TGTGCCAGCAGCCAAGATCACGGCGGTGACTCCTACGAGCAGTACTTC
TRBJ2-7 | - | TRBV7-6 | - | CASSSGLTPGEQYF | TGTGCCAGCAGCTCCGGACTGACCCCGGGGGAGCAGTACTTC
TRBJ2-7 | - | TRBV6-5 | - | CASVPGGDSGAQYF | TGTGCCAGCGTTCCCGGGGGTGACTCTGGGGCGCAGTACTTC
TRBJ1-1 | - | TRBV6-5 | - | CASRLTDSSTFF | TGTGCCAGCAGACTCACGGACTCCTCAACTTTCTTT
TRBJ1-2 | TRBD1 | TRBV28 | - | CASSYPGQGPGYTF | TGTGCCAGCAGTTATCCGGGACAGGGGCCTGGCTACACCTTC
TRBJ1-1 | - | TRBV11-2 | once | CASSPSVNTEAFF | TGTGCCAGCAGCCCCTCCGTGAACACTGAAGCTTTCTTT
TRBJ2-3 | - | TRBV27 | few | CASSLSWGGLRFVRGSTDTQYF | TGTGCCAGCAGTTTATCTTGGGGGGGGCTGCGGTTTGTGCGGGGGAGCACAGATACGCAGTATTTT
TRBJ2-7 | TRBD1 | TRBV27 | - | CASSFPGQGMYEQYF | TGTGCCAGCAGTTTCCCGGGACAGGGGATGTACGAGCAGTACTTC
TRBJ2-3 | TRBD2 | TRBV30 | - | CAWRLAGGTDTQYF | TGTGCCTGGCGGCTAGCGGGGGGCACAGATACGCAGTATTTT
TRBJ2-5 | TRBD2 | TRBV11-1 | few | CASSFGTSVETQYF | TGTGCCAGCAGCTTTGGGACTAGCGTGGAGACCCAGTACTTC
TRBJ1-4 | TRBD1 | TRBV5-6 | - | CASSWGGQGHNEKLFF | TGTGCCAGCAGCTGGGGAGGACAGGGCCATAATGAAAAACTGTTTTTT
TRBJ2-7 | TRBD1 | TRBV30 | - | CAYETGTYEQYF | TGTGCCTACGAGACAGGGACCTACGAGCAGTACTTC
TRBJ1-1 | TRBD1 | TRBV5-6 | - | CASSPWDRVQTEAFF | TGTGCCAGCAGCCCATGGGACAGGGTCCAAACTGAAGCTTTCTTT
TRBJ1-2 | TRBD1 | TRBV27 | - | CASSQGQGMSGYTF | TGTGCCAGCAGTCAGGGACAGGGGATGAGTGGCTACACCTTC
TRBJ1-5 | TRBD1 | TRBV7-9 | - | CSSSSLLDRENNQPQHF | TGTTCCAGCAGCTCCTTATTGGACAGGGAGAACAATCAGCCCCAGCATTTT
TRBJ2-1 | TRBD2 | TRBV9 | - | CASSLEPTGGVYNEQFF | TGTGCCAGCAGCCTAGAGCCCACCGGGGGGGTCTACAATGAGCAGTTCTTC
TRBJ1-5 | - | TRBV30 | once | CAWSVRGENSNQPQHF | TGTGCCTGGAGTGTACGGGGGGAGAATAGCAATCAGCCCCAGCATTTT
TRBJ1-6 | - | TRBV7-9 | - | CSSSLDGGLNSPLHF | TGTTCCAGCAGCTTAGATGGGGGCTTAAATTCACCCCTCCACTTT
TRBJ2-7 | - | TRBV11-2 | - | CASRRIDRLYEQYF | TGTGCCAGCAGACGAATAGACAGATTGTACGAGCAGTACTTC